The present entry profiles one TCR beta chain with its context. The record originates from a study of blood T cell repertoires in COVID-19. About the research overall: COVID-19 samples collected from the United States, Italy and Spain covered acute and convalescent phases. Sources were T cells, B-cell-depleted T cells, or PBMCs; the material itself was cDNA or gDNA.

Per the original data handling: Estimation of nucleated cell counts was performed using reference gene primer amplification. Using immunoSEQ multiplex PCR, the repertoire was profiled, and TCRdb retains in-frame clones only, with some absent. Clonal size and the V and J genes are those of that table, whereas D and trimming came from the DNA. This sample carries about 150,000 clones, around three quarters of them seen once, and the ten largest clones take approximately 1.8%. Germline V gene sequence: CDR1 SGHNT, CDR2 YENEEA. With 5 bases removed from V and 7 bases from J, the gap between germline ends came to 18 bases. The CDR3 extends over 15 amino acids.

The chain links TRBV11-3 to TRBJ2-1; TRBD2 might be the D (5 bases). The source is a man aged 80 or over with acute or convalescent COVID-19. The sample taken for sequencing was peripheral blood. CDR3 residues: CASSPSWASGNEQFF. The CDR3 bases are TGTGCCAGCAGCCCCTCCTGGGCGTCGGGGAATGAGCAGTTCTTC.